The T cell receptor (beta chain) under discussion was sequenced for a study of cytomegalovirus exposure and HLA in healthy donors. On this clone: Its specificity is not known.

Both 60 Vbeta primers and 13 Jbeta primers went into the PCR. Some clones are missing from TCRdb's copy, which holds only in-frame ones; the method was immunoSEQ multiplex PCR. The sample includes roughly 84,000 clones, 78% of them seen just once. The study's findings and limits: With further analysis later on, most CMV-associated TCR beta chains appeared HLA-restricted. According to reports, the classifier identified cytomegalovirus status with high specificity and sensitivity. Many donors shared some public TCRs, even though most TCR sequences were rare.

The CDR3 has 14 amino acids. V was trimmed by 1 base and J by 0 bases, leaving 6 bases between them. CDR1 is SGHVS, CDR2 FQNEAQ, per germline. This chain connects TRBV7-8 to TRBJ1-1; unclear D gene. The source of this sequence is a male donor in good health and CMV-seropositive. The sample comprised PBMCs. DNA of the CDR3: TGTGCCAGCAGCTTAGGAGGTGTGAACACTGAAGCTTTCTTT. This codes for CASSLGGVNTEAFF.